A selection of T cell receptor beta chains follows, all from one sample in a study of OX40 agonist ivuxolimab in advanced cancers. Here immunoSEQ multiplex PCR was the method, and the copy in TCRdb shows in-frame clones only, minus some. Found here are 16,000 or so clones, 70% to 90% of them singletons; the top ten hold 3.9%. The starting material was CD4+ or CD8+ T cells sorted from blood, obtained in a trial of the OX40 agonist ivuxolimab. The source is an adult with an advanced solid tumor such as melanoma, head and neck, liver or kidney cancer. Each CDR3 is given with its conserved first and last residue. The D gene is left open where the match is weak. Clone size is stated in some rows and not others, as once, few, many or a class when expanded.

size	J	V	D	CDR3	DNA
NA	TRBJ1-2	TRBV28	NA	CATTGSYGYTF	TGTGCCACTACAGGGAGTTATGGCTACACCTTC
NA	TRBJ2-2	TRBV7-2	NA	CASSIGSHTGELFF	TGTGCCAGCAGCATCGGGAGTCACACCGGGGAGCTGTTTTTT
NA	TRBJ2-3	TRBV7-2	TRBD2	CASSSRTSGNRDTQYF	TGTGCCAGCAGCTCGCGGACTAGCGGGAATAGAGATACGCAGTATTTT
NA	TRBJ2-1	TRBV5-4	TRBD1	CASSFQGVGEQFF	TGTGCCAGCAGCTTCCAGGGGGTGGGTGAGCAGTTCTTC
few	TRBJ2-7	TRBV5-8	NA	CASSPPTGRHSYEQYF	TGTGCCAGCAGCCCACCAACGGGACGTCACTCCTACGAGCAGTACTTC
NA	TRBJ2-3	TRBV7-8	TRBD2	CASTQSVAGDVTDTQYF	TGTGCCAGCACCCAATCAGTCGCGGGAGATGTGACAGATACGCAGTATTTT
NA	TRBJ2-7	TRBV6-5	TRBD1	CASRQGASYEQYF	TGTGCCAGCAGGCAGGGGGCGTCCTACGAGCAGTACTTC
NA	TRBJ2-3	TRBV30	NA	CASGTWGKGTQYF	TGTGCCAGTGGGACTTGGGGCAAGGGTACGCAGTATTTT
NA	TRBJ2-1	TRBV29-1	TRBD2	CSVEGFSGIHNEQFF	TGCAGCGTTGAAGGCTTTAGCGGGATTCACAATGAGCAGTTCTTC
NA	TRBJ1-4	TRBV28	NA	CASSLQPRGEKLFF	TGTGCCAGCAGTTTACAGCCGAGGGGAGAAAAACTGTTTTTT
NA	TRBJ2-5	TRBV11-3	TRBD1	CASSAGQGAGTQYF	TGTGCCAGCAGCGCCGGACAGGGGGCGGGGACCCAGTACTTC
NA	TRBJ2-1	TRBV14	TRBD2	CASSHRKGLRSNEQFF	TGTGCCAGCAGCCACCGGAAGGGACTAAGGTCCAATGAGCAGTTCTTC
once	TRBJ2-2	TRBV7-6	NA	CASSAPGQAVGELFF	TGTGCCAGCAGCGCGCCGGGCCAGGCCGTCGGGGAGCTGTTTTTT
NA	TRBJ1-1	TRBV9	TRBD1	CASSVGQGLMNTEAFF	TGTGCCAGCAGCGTGGGACAGGGACTAATGAACACTGAAGCTTTCTTT
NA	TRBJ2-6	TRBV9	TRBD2	CASSPRLAGASGANVLTF	TGTGCCAGCAGCCCCCGACTAGCGGGCGCCTCTGGGGCCAACGTCCTGACTTTC
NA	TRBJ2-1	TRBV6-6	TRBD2	CASSDWTSGDNEQFF	TGTGCCAGCAGTGACTGGACTAGCGGGGACAATGAGCAGTTCTTC
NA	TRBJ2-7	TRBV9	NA	CASSLGTNAYEQYF	TGTGCCAGCAGCCTAGGGACCAACGCCTACGAGCAGTACTTC
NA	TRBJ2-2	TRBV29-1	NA	CSYTQGNTGELFF	TGCAGCTACACACAGGGGAACACCGGGGAGCTGTTTTTT
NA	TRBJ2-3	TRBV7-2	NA	CASRSGLSRSQYF	TGTGCCAGCAGGTCTGGGTTGTCAAGATCACAGTATTTT
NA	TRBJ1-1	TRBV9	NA	CASSVDSQRNTEAFF	TGTGCCAGCAGCGTAGATTCGCAGCGGAACACTGAAGCTTTCTTT
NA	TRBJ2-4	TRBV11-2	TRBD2	CATKETSGTNIQYF	TGTGCCACCAAAGAGACTAGCGGGACAAACATTCAGTACTTC
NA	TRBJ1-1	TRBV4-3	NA	CASSQERTIGTEAFF	TGCGCCAGCAGCCAAGAGAGGACGATCGGCACTGAAGCTTTCTTT
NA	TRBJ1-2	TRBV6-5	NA	CASSYSTGDYGYTF	TGTGCCAGCAGTTACTCGACAGGAGACTATGGCTACACCTTC
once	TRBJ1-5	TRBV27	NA	CASSFRGYNQPQHF	TGTGCCAGCAGTTTTCGGGGGTACAATCAGCCCCAGCATTTT
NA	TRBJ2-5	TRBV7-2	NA	CASSLEAALKETQYF	TGTGCCAGCAGCTTGGAGGCAGCTCTTAAAGAGACCCAGTACTTC
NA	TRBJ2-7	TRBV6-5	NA	CASSTYNEQYF	TGTGCCAGCAGTACCTACAACGAGCAGTACTTC
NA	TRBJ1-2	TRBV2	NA	CASSVSDGYGYTF	TGTGCCAGCAGTGTCTCGGATGGCTATGGCTACACCTTC
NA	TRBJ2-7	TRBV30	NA	CAWSRVYEQYF	TGTGCCTGGAGTCGTGTCTACGAGCAGTACTTC
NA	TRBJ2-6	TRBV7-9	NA	CASSRVAGANVLTF	TGTGCCAGCAGCAGGGTGGCTGGGGCCAACGTCCTGACTTTC
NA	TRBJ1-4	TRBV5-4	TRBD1	CASSLGSGTGSEKLFF	TGTGCCAGCAGCTTGGGGTCCGGGACAGGGAGTGAAAAACTGTTTTTT
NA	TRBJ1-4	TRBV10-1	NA	CASSDGTTNEKLFF	TGCGCCAGCAGTGATGGTACAACTAATGAAAAACTGTTTTTT
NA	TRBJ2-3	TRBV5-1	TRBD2	CASSLGSGGHTDTQYF	TGCGCCAGCAGCTTGGGATCGGGGGGGCACACAGATACGCAGTATTTT
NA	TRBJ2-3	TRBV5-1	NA	CASRGFADTDTQYF	TGCGCCAGCAGAGGGTTCGCGGACACAGATACGCAGTATTTT
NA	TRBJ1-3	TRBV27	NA	CATPVKGYTIYF	TGTGCCACCCCGGTAAAGGGTTACACCATATATTTT